Sequencing of this T cell receptor (beta chain) was carried out in a study of T cell responses to AZD1222 COVID-19 vaccine. Germline-derived CDR1 and CDR2 are MDHEN and SYDVKM. The CDR3 consists of 15 residues. The V and J ends lost 3 bases and 0 bases respectively, with 9 bases between them. Some clones are missing from TCRdb's copy, which holds only in-frame ones; the method was immunoSEQ multiplex PCR. The table lists just over 150,000 clones, about nine tenths of them singletons. Whole-study findings and limits: Clonal diversity was possibly underestimated; the donors were predominantly white British and more often female.

On this clone: Its antigen remains unidentified.

The genes are TRBV28 and TRBJ2-1; no reliable D call. The sequenced sample was peripheral blood, obtained on day 0 of AZD1222 vaccination. This clonotype was sampled from an adult in good health. The CDR3 protein is CASSLETFSYNEQFF. CDR3 nucleotide sequence: TGTGCCAGCAGTTTGGAAACCTTCTCCTACAATGAGCAGTTCTTC.